This T cell receptor (beta chain) was obtained from a study of cytomegalovirus exposure and HLA in healthy donors. PCR was performed using 60 Vbeta and 13 Jbeta primers. Libraries were prepared by immunoSEQ multiplex PCR; TCRdb keeps only in-frame clonotypes and omits some of them. Altogether 110,000 to 150,000 clones are present, 77% being singletons, with the ten largest covering roughly 3.7%. Germline V gene lookup returns CDR1 MNHEY and CDR2 SVGAGI. CDR3 size: 14 residues. V lost 2 bases to trimming and J lost 2 bases, with 10 bases between them. General study results and limits: Certain indistinguishable V segments, among them TRBV6-2 and TRBV6-3, were excluded.

The donors comprised healthy bone marrow donors. As concerns this clone: Its antigen is unidentified.

This clonotype was sampled from a male donor in good health and CMV-seronegative. The sequencing sample was made of PBMCs. This chain uses TRBV6-5 with TRBJ2-7; weak D call: TRBD2 (6 bases). This CDR3 is CASSYRLGPYEQYF. The CDR3 DNA follows: TGTGCCAGCAGTTACCGACTAGGGCCCTACGAGCAGTACTTC.